Each of the 10 T cell receptor beta chains below was sequenced from the same sample in a study of blood T cell repertoires in COVID-19. Sequenced by immunoSEQ multiplex PCR; TCRdb stores in-frame clones only, minus some. The table has 150,000 to 180,000 clones, 91% seen once. Sequenced material: peripheral blood. The receptors shown here come from a middle-aged man with acute or convalescent COVID-19.

This clone was found once. The chain employs TRBV2 and TRBJ1-2, with TRBD1 identical over 10 bases. The ends lost 4 bases at V and 6 bases at J; junction bases unmatched: 5. This CDR3 has 14 residues. Germline V gene data show CDR1 as SNHLY and CDR2 as FYNNEI. CDR3 DNA sequence: TGTGCCAGCAGTGGACAGGGGGCGCGGGATGGCTACACCTTC. Its translation: CASSGQGARDGYTF.

This chain connects TRBV6-5 to TRBJ2-3; D gene ambiguous. The CDR3 sequence is 13 residues long. V was clipped by 8 bases and J by 2 bases, with 11 bases between them. Germline CDR1 MNHEY, CDR2 SVGAGI. Here the CDR3 reads CASAGSPTDTQYF. The CDR3, as DNA: TGTGCCAGCGCCGGGTCCCCCACAGATACGCAGTATTTT.

This chain links TRBV27 with TRBJ1-2; 7 bases agree with TRBD1. Germline loops: CDR1 MNHEY, CDR2 SMNVEV (reference sequence). The CDR3 runs to 13 residues. The J segment lost 5 bases and the V segment lost 5 bases, leaving 5 bases of the junction unmatched. The CDR3 sequence: CASSPRQGYGYTF. The CDR3 coding sequence is TGTGCCAGCAGTCCTCGACAGGGTTATGGCTACACCTTC.

The chain uses TRBV5-4 and TRBJ2-7, with 9 bases fitting TRBD2. Per germline, CDR1 SGHNT and CDR2 YYREEE (reference sequence). This CDR3 contains 16 residues. The V and J ends lost 3 bases and 1 base, in that order; junction bases with no gene match: 8. The CDR3 reads CASSSSRGRDSYEQYF. In DNA form, the CDR3 reads TGTGCCAGCAGCTCCTCGCGCGGGAGGGATTCCTACGAGCAGTACTTC. The variable domain in full, with the rest retrieved from reference TRBV5-4 and TRBJ2-7, is ETGVTQSPTHLIKTRGQQVTLRCSSQSGHNTVSWYQQALGQGPQFIFQYYREEENGRGNFPPRFSGLQFPNYSSELNVNALELDDSALYLCASSSSRGRDSYEQYFGPGTRLTVT.

The chain has TRBV19 and TRBJ2-3; TRBD2 matches at 8 bases. This CDR3 is 16 amino acids long. The J segment lost 2 bases and the V segment lost 9 bases, leaving 13 bases of the junction unmatched. Germline CDR1 and CDR2: LNHDA and SQIVND (reference sequence). DNA of the CDR3: TGTGCCAGCCAATCGGCGAGCGGGAGCATCACAGATACGCAGTATTTT. Its protein is CASQSASGSITDTQYF.

The J gene is TRBJ2-3, the V gene TRBV28, with 7 bases lining up with TRBD2. V shed 5 bases and J 2 bases; nucleotides not matched to a gene: 22. Per germline, CDR1 MDHEN and CDR2 SYDVKM. The CDR3 has 20 amino acids. The CDR3 sequence is CASSADTSVAMEEPTDTQYF. Here the CDR3 DNA reads TGTGCCAGCAGTGCGGACACTAGCGTCGCTATGGAGGAGCCCACAGATACGCAGTATTTT.

The chain recombines TRBV9 with TRBJ2-3; unclear D gene. The germline CDR1 and CDR2 sequences are SGDLS and YYNGEE. The CDR3 is 12 residues long. V gave up 4 bases and J gave up 1 base, with 4 bases separating them. CDR3 sequence: CASSPGTDTQYF. The CDR3 DNA sequence: TGTGCCAGCAGCCCGGGCACAGATACGCAGTATTTT. The complete variable domain, with remaining parts taken from reference TRBV9 and TRBJ2-3, reads DSGVTQTPKHLITATGQRVTLRCSPRSGDLSVYWYQQSLDQGLQFLIQYYNGEERAKGNILERFSAQQFPDLHSELNLSSLELGDSALYFCASSPGTDTQYFGPGTRLTVL.

This clone was picked up one time. The chain combines TRBV20-1 with TRBJ1-1; the D gene is possibly TRBD1 (6 bases). The ends were cut back, 5 bases at V and 10 bases at J, with 11 bases in the middle. The CDR3 is 10 amino acids. Germline lookup yields CDR1 DFQATT and CDR2 SNEGSKA (reference sequence). CDR3 nucleotides: TGCAGTGCTCGACAGGCAGGAGCTTTCTTT. It translates to CSARQAGAFF.

The V call is TRBV28, the J call TRBJ2-1; D not resolved. This CDR3 has 11 residues. The V gene lost 9 bases and the J gene lost 10 bases, with 13 bases spanning the gap. Germline lookup yields CDR1 MDHEN and CDR2 SYDVKM. Written as DNA, the CDR3 is TGTGCCAGTTCCCTTTTCGGGGAGCAGTTCTTC. Amino acids: CASSLFGEQFF. Full variable domain (outside the CDR3, taken from reference TRBV28 and TRBJ2-1): DVKVTQSSRYLVKRTGEKVFLECVQDMDHENMFWYRQDPGLGLRLIYFSYDVKMKEKGDIPEGYSVSREKKERFSLILESASTNQTSMYLCASSLFGEQFFGPGTRLTVL.

This clone has only one observation. The J gene is TRBJ2-7, the V gene TRBV29-1; tentative D call: TRBD1 (6 bases). CDR1 is SQVTM and CDR2 is ANQGSEA in the germline V gene. Trimming took 3 bases from V and 4 from J, leaving 13 bases between them. CDR3 length: 13 amino acids. CDR3 in amino acids: CSVEGRGEYEQYF. The CDR3 DNA reads as TGCAGCGTTGAGGGCAGGGGTGAATACGAGCAGTACTTC.